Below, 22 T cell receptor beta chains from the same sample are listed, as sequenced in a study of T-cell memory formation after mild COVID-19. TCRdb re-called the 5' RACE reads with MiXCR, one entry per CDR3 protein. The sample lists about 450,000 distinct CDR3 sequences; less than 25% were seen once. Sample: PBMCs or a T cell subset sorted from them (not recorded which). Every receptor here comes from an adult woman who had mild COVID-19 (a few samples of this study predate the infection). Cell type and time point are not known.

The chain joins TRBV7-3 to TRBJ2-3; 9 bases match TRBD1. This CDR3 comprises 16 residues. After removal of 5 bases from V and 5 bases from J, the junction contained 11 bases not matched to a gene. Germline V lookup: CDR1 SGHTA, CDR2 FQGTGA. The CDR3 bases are TGTGCCAGCAGCGCAAGGACAGGGGATGGGGGAGATACGCAGTATTTT. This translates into CASSARTGDGGDTQYF.

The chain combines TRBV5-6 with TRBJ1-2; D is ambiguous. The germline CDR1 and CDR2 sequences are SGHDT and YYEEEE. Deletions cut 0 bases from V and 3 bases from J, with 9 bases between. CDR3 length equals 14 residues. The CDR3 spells CASSLVGSDYGYTF. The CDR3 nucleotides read TGTGCCAGCAGCTTGGTGGGGAGTGACTATGGCTACACCTTC. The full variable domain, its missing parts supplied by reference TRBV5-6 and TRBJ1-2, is DAGVTQSPTHLIKTRGQQVTLRCSPKSGHDTVSWYQQALGQGPQFIFQYYEEEERQRGNFPDRFSGHQFPNYSSELNVNALLLGDSALYLCASSLVGSDYGYTFGSGTRLTVV.

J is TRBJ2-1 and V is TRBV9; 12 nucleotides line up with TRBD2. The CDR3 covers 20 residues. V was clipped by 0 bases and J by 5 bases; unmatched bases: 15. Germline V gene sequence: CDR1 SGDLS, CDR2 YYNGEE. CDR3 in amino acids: CASSVDPHPLTSGGDNEQFF. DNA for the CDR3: TGTGCCAGCAGCGTAGACCCCCATCCCCTGACTAGCGGGGGAGACAATGAGCAGTTCTTC.

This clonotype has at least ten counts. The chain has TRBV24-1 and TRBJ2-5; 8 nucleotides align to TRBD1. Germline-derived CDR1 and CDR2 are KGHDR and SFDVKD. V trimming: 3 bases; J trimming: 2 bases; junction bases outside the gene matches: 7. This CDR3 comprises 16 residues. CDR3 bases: TGTGCCACCAGTGATGCCGGCAGGGGGCAACAAGAGACCCAGTACTTC. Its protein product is CATSDAGRGQQETQYF.

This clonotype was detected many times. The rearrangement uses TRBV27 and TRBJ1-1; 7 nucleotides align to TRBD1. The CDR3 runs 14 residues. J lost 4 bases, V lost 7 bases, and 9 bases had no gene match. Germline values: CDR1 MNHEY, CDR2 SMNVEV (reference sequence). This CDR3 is CASIKQGMGTEAFF. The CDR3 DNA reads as TGTGCCAGCATAAAACAGGGGATGGGCACTGAAGCTTTCTTT.

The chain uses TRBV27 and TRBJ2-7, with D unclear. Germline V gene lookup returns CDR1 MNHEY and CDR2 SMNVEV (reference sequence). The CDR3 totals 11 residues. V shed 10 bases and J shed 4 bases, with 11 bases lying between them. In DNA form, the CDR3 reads TGTGCCACCCTATCTGGGTACGAGCAGTACTTC. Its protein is CATLSGYEQYF.

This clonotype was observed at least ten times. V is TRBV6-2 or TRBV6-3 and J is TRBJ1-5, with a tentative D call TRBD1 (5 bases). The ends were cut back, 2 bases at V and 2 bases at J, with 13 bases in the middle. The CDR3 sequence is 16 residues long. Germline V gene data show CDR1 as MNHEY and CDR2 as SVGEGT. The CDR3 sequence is CASSYGGRAGNQPQHF. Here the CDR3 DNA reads TGTGCCAGCAGTTACGGTGGCAGGGCAGGCAATCAGCCCCAGCATTTT.

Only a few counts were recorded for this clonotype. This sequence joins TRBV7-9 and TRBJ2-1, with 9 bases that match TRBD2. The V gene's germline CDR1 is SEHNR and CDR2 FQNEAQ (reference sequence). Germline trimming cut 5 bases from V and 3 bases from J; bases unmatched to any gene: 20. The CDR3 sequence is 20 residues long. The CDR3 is CASSNTPGTSNLRSYNEQFF. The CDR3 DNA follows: TGTGCCAGCAGCAATACACCTGGGACTAGCAACCTAAGGAGCTACAATGAGCAGTTCTTC.

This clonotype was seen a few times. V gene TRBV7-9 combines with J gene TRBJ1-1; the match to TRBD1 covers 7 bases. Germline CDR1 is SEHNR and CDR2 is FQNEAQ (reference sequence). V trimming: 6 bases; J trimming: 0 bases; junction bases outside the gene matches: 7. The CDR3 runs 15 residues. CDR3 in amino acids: CASRDGTDLNTEAFF. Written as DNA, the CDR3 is TGTGCCAGCAGGGATGGGACAGATTTGAACACTGAAGCTTTCTTT.

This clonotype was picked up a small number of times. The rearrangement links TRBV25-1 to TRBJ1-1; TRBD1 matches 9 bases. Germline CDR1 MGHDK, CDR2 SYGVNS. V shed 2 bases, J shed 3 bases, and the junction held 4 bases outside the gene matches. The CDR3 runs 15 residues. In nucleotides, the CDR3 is TGTGCCAGCAGTGAACCACGACAGGGGGACACTGAAGCTTTCTTT. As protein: CASSEPRQGDTEAFF. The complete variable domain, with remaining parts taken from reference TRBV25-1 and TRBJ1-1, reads EADIYQTPRYLVIGTGKKITLECSQTMGHDKMYWYQQDPGMELHLIHYSYGVNSTEKGDLSSESTVSRIRTEHFPLTLESARPSHTSQYLCASSEPRQGDTEAFFGQGTRLTVV.

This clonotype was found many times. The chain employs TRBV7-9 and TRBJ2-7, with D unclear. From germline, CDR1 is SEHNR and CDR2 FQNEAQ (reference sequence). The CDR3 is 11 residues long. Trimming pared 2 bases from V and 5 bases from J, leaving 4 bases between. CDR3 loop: CASSLMDEQYF. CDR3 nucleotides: TGTGCCAGCAGCTTAATGGACGAGCAGTACTTC. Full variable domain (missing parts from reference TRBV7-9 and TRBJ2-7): DTGVSQNPRHKITKRGQNVTFRCDPISEHNRLYWYRQTLGQGPEFLTYFQNEAQLEKSRLLSDRFSAERPKGSFSTLEIQRTEQGDSAMYLCASSLMDEQYFGPGTRLTVT.

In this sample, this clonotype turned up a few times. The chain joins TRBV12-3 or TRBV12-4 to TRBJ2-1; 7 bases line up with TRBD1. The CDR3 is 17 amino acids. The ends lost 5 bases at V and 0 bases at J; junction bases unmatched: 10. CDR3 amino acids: CASSPHTGASSYNEQFF. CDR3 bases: TGTGCCAGCAGTCCTCACACAGGGGCTAGCTCCTACAATGAGCAGTTCTTC.

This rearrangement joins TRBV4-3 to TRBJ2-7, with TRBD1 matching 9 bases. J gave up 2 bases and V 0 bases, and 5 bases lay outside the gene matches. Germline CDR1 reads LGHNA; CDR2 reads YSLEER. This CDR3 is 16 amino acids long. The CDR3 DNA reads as TGCGCCAGCAGCCAAGAACCGGGACAGGGCCCCTACGAGCAGTACTTC. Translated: CASSQEPGQGPYEQYF.

The CDR3 region is CASSQESRRPQHF. In DNA form, the CDR3 reads TGCGCCAGCAGCCAAGAATCACGTCGGCCCCAGCATTTT. V is TRBV4-1 and J is TRBJ1-5; D call uncertain. The germline CDR1 and CDR2 sequences are MGHRA and YSYEKL. Trimming stripped 0 bases from V and 9 bases from J, with 9 bases between. The length of the CDR3 is 13 residues.

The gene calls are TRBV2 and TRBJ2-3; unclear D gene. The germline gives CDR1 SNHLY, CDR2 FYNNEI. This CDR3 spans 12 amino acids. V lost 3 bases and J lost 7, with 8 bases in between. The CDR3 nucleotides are TGTGCCAGCAGTGACAGGTTACATACGCAGTATTTT. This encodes CASSDRLHTQYF.

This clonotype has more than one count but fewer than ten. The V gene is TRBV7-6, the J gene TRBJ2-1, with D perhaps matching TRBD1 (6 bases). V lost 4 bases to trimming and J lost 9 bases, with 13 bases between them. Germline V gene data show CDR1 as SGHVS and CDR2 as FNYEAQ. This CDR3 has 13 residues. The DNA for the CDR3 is TGTGCCAGCAGCTCAGAGGGGGACGTTGAGCAGTTCTTC. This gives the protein CASSSEGDVEQFF. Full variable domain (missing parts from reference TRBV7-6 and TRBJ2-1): GAGVSQSPRYKVTKRGQDVALRCDPISGHVSLYWYRQALGQGPEFLTYFNYEAQQDKSGLPNDRFSAERPEGSISTLTIQRTEQRDSAMYRCASSSEGDVEQFFGPGTRLTVL.

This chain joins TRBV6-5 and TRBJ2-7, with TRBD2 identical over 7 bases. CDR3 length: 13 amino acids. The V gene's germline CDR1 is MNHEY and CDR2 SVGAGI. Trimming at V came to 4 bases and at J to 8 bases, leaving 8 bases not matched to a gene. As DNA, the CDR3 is TGTGCCAGCAGTTCCCCGCGGCGGGAGAAGCAGTACTTC. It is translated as CASSSPRREKQYF.

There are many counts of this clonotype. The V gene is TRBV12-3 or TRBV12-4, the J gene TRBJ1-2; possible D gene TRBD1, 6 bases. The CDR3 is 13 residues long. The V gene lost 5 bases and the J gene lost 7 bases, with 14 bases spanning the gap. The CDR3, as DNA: TGTGCCAGCAGTCCACAGGGAACCTCTGGCTACACCTTC. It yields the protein CASSPQGTSGYTF.

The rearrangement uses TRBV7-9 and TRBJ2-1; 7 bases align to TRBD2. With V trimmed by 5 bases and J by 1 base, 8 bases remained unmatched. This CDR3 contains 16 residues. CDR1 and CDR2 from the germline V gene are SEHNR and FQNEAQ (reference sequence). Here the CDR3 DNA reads TGTGCCAGCAGCCTCTCGGGCGGGGGTTCCTACAATGAGCAGTTCTTC. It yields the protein CASSLSGGGSYNEQFF.

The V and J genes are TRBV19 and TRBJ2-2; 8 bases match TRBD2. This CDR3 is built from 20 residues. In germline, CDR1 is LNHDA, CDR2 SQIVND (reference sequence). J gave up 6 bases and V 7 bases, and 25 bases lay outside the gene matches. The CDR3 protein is CASNSKSGGTRRGLAGELFF. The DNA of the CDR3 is TGTGCCAGTAATTCGAAAAGCGGGGGCACACGACGAGGGCTGGCCGGGGAGCTGTTTTTT.

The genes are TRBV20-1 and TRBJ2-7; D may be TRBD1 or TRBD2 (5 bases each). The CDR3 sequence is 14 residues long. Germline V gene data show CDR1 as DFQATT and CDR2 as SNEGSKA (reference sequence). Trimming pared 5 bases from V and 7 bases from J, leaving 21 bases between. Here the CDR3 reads CSAGNRDDVREQYF. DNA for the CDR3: TGCAGTGCTGGCAACCGGGACGACGTCCGGGAGCAGTACTTC.

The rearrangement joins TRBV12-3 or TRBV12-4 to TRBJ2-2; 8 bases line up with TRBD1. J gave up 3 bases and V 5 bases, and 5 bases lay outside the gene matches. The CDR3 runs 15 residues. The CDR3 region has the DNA TGTGCCAGCAGTCCCTCAGGGGGCCACACCGGGGAGCTGTTTTTT. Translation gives CASSPSGGHTGELFF.